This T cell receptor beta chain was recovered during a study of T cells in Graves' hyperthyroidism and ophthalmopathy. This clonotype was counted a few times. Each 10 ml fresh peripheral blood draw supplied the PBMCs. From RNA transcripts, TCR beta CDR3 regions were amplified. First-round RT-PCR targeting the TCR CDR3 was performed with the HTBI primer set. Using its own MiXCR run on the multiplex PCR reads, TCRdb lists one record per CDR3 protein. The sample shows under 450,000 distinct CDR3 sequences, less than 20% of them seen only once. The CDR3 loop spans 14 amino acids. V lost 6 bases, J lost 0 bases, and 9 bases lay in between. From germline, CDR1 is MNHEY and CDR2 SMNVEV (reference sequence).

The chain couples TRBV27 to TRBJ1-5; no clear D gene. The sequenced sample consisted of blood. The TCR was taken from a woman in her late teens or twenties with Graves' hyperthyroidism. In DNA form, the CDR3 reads TGTGCCAGCAGCCCTGTTAATAGCAATCAGCCCCAGCATTTT. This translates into CASSPVNSNQPQHF.